This T cell receptor (beta chain) was retrieved from a study of blood T cell repertoires in COVID-19. The wider study: Spain, Italy and the United States supplied samples that represented acute and convalescent COVID-19. PBMCs, B-cell-depleted T cells, or T cells were the source of the cDNA or gDNA that made up the material.

The CDR3 loop spans 14 amino acids. CDR1 is PRHDT and CDR2 is FYEKMQ in the germline V gene (reference sequence). The J segment lost 4 bases and the V segment lost 5 bases, leaving 3 bases of the junction unmatched. Original analysis: Cell counts per sample came from amplifying reference gene primers. Sequencing was performed with immunoSEQ multiplex PCR; in TCRdb, only in-frame clones are kept and a portion is missing. Clonal size and the V and J genes are those of that table, whereas D and trimming came from the DNA. The sample records under 200,000 clones, approximately 91% being singletons. The receptor was isolated from a man aged 18 to 30 with acute or convalescent COVID-19. The sequenced sample was peripheral blood. The V and J genes are TRBV13 and TRBJ2-1; 9 bases map to TRBD1. CDR3 sequence: CASSRGQGYNEQFF. CDR3 in DNA: TGTGCCAGCAGCCGAGGACAGGGGTACAATGAGCAGTTCTTC.